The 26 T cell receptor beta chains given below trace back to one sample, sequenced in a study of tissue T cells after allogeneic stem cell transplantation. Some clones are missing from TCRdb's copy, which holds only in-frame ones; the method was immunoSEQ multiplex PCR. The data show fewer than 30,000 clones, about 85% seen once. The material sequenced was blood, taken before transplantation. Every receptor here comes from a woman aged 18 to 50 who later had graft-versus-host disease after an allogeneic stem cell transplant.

Here the CDR3 reads CASSDYPLQGGAFF. The CDR3 DNA reads TGTGCCAGCAGTGATTATCCCCTACAGGGTGGAGCTTTCTTT. This chain links TRBV6-1 with TRBJ1-1; D is possibly TRBD1 (6 bases). V lost 3 bases, J lost 10 bases, and 18 bases lay in between. The CDR3 has 14 residues. The germline V gene has CDR1 MNHNS and CDR2 SASEGT.

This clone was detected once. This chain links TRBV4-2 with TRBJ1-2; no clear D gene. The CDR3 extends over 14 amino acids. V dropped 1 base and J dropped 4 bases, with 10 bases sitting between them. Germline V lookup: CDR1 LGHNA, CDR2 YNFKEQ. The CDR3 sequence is CASSQALGSYGYTF. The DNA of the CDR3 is TGTGCCAGCAGCCAAGCCCTAGGCAGCTATGGCTACACCTTC.

Here the CDR3 reads CASSQDFGTGAGGYTF. CDR3 DNA sequence: TGCGCCAGCAGCCAAGATTTTGGGACGGGAGCCGGTGGCTACACCTTC. This chain links TRBV4-3 with TRBJ1-2; D is possibly TRBD1 (5 bases). Germline V lookup: CDR1 LGHNA, CDR2 YSLEER. The V end was cut by 0 bases, the J end by 7 bases, with 18 bases between. The CDR3 extends over 16 amino acids.

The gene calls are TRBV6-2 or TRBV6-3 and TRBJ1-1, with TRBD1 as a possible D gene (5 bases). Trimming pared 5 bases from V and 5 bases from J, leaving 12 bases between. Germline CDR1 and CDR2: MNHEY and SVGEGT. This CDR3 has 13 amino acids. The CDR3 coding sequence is TGTGCCAGCAGTCGTCTTGAGGGGACTGAAGCTTTCTTT. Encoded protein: CASSRLEGTEAFF.

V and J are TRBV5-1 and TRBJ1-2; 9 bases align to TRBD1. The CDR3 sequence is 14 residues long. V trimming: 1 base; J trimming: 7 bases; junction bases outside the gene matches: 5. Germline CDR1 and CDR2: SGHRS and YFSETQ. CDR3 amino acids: CASSLWDRDSGYTF. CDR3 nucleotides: TGCGCCAGCAGCTTGTGGGACAGGGATTCTGGCTACACCTTC.

CDR3: CASSFYRGRMGNTEAFF. The CDR3 DNA follows: TGTGCCAGCAGCTTTTACAGGGGGCGGATGGGGAACACTGAAGCTTTCTTT. The rearrangement links TRBV6-2 or TRBV6-3 to TRBJ1-1, with 9 bases that match TRBD1. Trimming removed 6 bases from V and 1 base from J; junction bases left unmatched: 12. CDR3 length: 17 amino acids. Germline-derived CDR1 and CDR2 are MNHEY and SVGEGT.

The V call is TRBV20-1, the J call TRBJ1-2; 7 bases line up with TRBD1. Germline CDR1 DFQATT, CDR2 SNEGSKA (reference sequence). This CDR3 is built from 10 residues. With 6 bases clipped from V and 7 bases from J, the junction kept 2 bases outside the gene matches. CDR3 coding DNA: TGCAGTGCCGGGGACAGTGGCTACACCTTC. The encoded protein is CSAGDSGYTF.

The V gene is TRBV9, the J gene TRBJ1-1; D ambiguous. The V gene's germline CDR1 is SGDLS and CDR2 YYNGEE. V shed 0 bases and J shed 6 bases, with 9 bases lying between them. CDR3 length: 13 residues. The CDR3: CASSVEVLSEAFF. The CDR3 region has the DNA TGTGCCAGCAGCGTAGAGGTTCTCTCTGAAGCTTTCTTT.

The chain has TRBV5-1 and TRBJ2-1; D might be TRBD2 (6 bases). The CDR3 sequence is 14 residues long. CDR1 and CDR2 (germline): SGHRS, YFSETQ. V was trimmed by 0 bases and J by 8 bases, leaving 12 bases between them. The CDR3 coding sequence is TGCGCCAGCAGCTTGGCCCCCGGGAGCTATGAGCAGTTCTTC. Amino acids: CASSLAPGSYEQFF.

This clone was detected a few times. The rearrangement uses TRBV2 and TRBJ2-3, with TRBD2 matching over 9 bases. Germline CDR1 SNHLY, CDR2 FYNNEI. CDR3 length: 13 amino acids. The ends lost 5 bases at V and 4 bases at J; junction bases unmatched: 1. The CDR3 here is CASSSGRPDTQYF. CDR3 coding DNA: TGTGCCAGCAGTAGCGGGAGGCCAGATACGCAGTATTTT.

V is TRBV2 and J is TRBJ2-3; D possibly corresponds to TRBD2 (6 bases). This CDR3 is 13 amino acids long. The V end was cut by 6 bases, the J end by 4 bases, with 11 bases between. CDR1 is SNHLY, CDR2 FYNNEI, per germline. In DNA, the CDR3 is TGTGCCAGCAGCGCCGGAGGGGCAGATACGCAGTATTTT. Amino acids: CASSAGGADTQYF.

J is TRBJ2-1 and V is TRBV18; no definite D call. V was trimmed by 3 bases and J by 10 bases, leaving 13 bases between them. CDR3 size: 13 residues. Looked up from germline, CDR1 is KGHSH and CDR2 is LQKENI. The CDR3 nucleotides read TGTGCCAGCTCACCCGCTCCTAGTATGGAGCAGTTCTTC. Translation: CASSPAPSMEQFF.

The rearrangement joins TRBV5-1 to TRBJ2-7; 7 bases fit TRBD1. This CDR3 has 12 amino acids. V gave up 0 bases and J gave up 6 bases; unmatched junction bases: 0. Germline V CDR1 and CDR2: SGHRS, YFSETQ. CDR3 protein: CASSLGTGEQYF. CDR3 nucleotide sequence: TGCGCCAGCAGCTTGGGGACAGGCGAGCAGTACTTC.

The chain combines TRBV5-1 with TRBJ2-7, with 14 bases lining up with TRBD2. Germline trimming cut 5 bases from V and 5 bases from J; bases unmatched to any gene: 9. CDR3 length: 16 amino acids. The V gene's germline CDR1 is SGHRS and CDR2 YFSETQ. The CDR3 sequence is CASSPLTSGRGDEQYF. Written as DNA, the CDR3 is TGCGCCAGCAGTCCGCTGACTAGCGGGAGGGGGGACGAGCAGTACTTC.

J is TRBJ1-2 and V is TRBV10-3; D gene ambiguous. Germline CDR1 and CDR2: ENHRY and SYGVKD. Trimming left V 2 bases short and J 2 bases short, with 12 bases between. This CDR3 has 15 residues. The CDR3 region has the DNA TGTGCCATCAGTGAGCCGGATTTTGGCAACTATGGCTACACCTTC. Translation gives CAISEPDFGNYGYTF.

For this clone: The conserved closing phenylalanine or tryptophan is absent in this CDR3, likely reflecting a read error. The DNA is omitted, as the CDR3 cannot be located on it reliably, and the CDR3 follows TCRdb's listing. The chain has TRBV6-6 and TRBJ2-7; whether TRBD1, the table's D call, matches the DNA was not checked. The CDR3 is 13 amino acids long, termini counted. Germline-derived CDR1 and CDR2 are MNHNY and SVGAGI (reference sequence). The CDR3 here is CASSPARDRLEGI.

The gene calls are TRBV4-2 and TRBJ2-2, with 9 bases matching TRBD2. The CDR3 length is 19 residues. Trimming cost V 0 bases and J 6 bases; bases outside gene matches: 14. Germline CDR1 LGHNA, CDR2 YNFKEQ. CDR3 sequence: CASSQDTQSTSGSAGELFF. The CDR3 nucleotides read TGTGCCAGCAGCCAAGACACGCAGTCAACTAGCGGGTCTGCCGGGGAGCTGTTTTTT.

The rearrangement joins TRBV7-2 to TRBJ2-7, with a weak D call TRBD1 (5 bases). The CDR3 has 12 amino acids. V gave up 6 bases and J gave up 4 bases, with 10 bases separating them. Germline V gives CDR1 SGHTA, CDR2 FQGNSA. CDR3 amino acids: CASRQDSYEQYF. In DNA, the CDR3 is TGTGCCAGCAGACAAGACAGTTACGAGCAGTACTTC.

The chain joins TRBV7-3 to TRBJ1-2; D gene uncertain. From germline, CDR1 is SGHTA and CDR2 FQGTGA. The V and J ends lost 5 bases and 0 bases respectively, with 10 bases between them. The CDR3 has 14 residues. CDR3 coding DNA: TGTGCCAGCAGCAAAAGTAACACTAACTATGGCTACACCTTC. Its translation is CASSKSNTNYGYTF.

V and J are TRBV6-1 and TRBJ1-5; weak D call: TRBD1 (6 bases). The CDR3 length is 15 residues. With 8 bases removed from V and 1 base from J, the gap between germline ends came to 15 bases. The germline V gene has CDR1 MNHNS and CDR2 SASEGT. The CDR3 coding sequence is TGTGCCAGCCGGCCTGGGCAGGGGAGCAATCAGCCCCAGCATTTT. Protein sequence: CASRPGQGSNQPQHF.

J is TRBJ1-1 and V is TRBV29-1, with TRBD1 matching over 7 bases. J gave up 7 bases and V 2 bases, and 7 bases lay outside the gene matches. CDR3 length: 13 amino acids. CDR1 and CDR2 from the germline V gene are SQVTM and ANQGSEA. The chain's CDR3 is CSVEYRGNGEAFF. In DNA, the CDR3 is TGCAGCGTTGAATACAGGGGAAATGGTGAAGCTTTCTTT.

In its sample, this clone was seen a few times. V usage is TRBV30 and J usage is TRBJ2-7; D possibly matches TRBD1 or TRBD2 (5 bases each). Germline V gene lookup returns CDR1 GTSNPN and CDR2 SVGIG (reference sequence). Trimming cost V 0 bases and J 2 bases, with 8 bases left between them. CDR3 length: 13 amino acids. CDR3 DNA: TGTGCCTGGAGTGTCCGGGACCCCTACGAGCAGTACTTC. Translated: CAWSVRDPYEQYF.

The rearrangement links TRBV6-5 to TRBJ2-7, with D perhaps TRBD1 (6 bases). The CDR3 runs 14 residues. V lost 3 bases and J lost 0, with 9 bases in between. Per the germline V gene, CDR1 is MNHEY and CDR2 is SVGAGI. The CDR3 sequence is CASSYQGSSYEQYF. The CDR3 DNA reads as TGTGCCAGCAGTTATCAGGGGAGCTCCTACGAGCAGTACTTC.

CDR3 nucleotide sequence: TGCAGCGTCGTTAAGGATACGCAGTATTTT. Translation: CSVVKDTQYF. The V call is TRBV29-1, the J call TRBJ2-3; no clear D. This CDR3 comprises 10 residues. The germline CDR1 and CDR2 sequences are SQVTM and ANQGSEA. V lost 6 bases to trimming and J lost 6 bases, with 7 bases between them.

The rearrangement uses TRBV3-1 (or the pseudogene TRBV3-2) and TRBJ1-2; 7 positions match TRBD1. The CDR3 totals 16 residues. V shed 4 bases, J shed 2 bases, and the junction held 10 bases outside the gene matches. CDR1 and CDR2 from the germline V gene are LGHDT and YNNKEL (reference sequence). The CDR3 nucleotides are TGTGCCAGCAGCCGAAATACTCTACAGGGGAACTATGGCTACACCTTC. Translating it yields CASSRNTLQGNYGYTF.

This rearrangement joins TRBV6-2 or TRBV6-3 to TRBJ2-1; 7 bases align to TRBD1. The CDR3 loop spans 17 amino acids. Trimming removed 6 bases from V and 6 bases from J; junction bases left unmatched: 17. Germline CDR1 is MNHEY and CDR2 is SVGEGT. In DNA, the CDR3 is TGTGCCAGCAGCCCGAATCTTGGACAGGCGCCACTCAATGAGCAGTTCTTC. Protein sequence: CASSPNLGQAPLNEQFF.